This TCR beta chain was identified during a study of shared T cell receptors in the human thymus. Profiled with immunoSEQ multiplex PCR; TCRdb holds only in-frame clones, not every one. The data hold more than 300,000 clones, with 95% observed a single time. The V gene's germline CDR1 is SGHAT and CDR2 FQNNGV. V dropped 7 bases and J dropped 0 bases, with 10 bases sitting between them. The length of the CDR3 is 13 residues. This chain joins TRBV11-2 and TRBJ2-7, with D perhaps TRBD2 (6 bases). The source material was thymocytes. The source is a human donor. The CDR3 nucleotides are TGTGCCAGCATCCTCGGGAGCTCCTACGAGCAGTACTTC. Translated, it gives CASILGSSYEQYF.